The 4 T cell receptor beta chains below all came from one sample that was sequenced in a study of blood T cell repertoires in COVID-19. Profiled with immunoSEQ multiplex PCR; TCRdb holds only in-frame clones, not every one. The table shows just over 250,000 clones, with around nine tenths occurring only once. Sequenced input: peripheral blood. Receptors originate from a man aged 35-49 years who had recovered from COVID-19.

CDR3 protein: CASSFGRLNTGELFF. The CDR3, as DNA: TGTGCCAGCAGCTTCGGGAGATTGAACACCGGGGAGCTGTTTTTT. The rearrangement uses TRBV5-4 and TRBJ2-2; weak D call: TRBD2 (6 bases). The CDR3 spans 15 residues. Looked up from germline, CDR1 is SGHNT and CDR2 is YYREEE (reference sequence). The V end lost 2 bases, the J end lost 1 base, and 9 bases lay between the germline ends.

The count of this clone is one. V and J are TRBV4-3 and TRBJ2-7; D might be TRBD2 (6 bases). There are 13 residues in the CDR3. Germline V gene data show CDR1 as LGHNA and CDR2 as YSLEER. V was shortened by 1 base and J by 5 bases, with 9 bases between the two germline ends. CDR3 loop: CASSQGRAHEQYF. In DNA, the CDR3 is TGCGCCAGCAGCCAAGGGAGGGCCCACGAGCAGTACTTC.

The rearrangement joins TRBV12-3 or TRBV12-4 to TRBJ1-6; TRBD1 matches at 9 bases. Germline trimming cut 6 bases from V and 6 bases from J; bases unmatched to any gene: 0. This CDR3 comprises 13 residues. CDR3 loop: CASRDRGNSPLHF. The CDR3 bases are TGTGCCAGCAGGGACAGGGGTAATTCACCCCTCCACTTT.

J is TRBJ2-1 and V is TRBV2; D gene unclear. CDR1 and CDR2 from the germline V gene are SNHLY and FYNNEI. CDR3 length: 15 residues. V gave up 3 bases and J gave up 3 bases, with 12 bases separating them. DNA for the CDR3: TGTGCCAGCAGTGACAGTCAGGCAATCTACAATGAGCAGTTCTTC. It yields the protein CASSDSQAIYNEQFF.